Below, 8 T cell receptor beta chains from the same sample are listed, as sequenced in a study of cytomegalovirus exposure and HLA in healthy donors (dated by TCRdb to 2016 to 2017). Library preparation employed the immunoSEQ multiplex PCR assay. The multiplex PCR relied on a mix of 60 forward primers for TCR Vbeta segments and 13 reverse primers for TCR Jbeta segments. Imported from immuneACCESS, the table was reduced by TCRdb to in-frame sequences with V and J called. These copies leave out some clones; in studies compared against another copy, an unresolved V gene accounts for under half, and the cause of the remainder is not known. This sample gives around 130,000 clones in total; approximately 80% of them show up just once. About 2% of the sample is held by the ten biggest clonotypes. The material sequenced was PBMCs. All receptors come from a man younger than 35 in good health and CMV-seronegative.

The V gene is TRBV18, the J gene TRBJ1-3; TRBD1 matches 7 bases. The length of the CDR3 is 15 residues. After removal of 5 bases from V and 0 bases from J, the junction contained 4 bases not matched to a gene. Germline V gene data show CDR1 as KGHSH and CDR2 as LQKENI. The CDR3 region has the DNA TGTGCCAGCTCAACTACAGGGGACTCTGGAAACACCATATATTTT. Translation: CASSTTGDSGNTIYF.

The chain joins TRBV19 to TRBJ1-2, with 7 bases that match TRBD1. This CDR3 has 13 residues. Trimming took 5 bases from V and 8 from J; bases not matched to a gene: 8. Germline lookup yields CDR1 LNHDA and CDR2 SQIVND (reference sequence). The CDR3 coding sequence is TGTGCCAGTAGTTTCCGATTGACAGGGGGCTACACCTTC. Translated: CASSFRLTGGYTF.

Written as DNA, the CDR3 is TGTGCCTGGAGTCCACCCGGGACGCCCGGGGGCATTCAGTACTTC. Translation: CAWSPPGTPGGIQYF. This rearrangement joins TRBV30 to TRBJ2-4, with D possibly TRBD2 on 6 matching bases. Looked up from germline, CDR1 is GTSNPN and CDR2 is SVGIG (reference sequence). The CDR3 runs to 15 residues. V was trimmed by 2 bases and J by 9 bases, leaving 20 bases between them.

The chain links TRBV6-1 to TRBJ2-4; maybe TRBD2 (5 bases). The CDR3 runs 15 residues. V dropped 4 bases and J dropped 5 bases, with 15 bases sitting between them. Germline V gene lookup returns CDR1 MNHNS and CDR2 SASEGT. The DNA of the CDR3 is TGTGCCAGCAGTGGTGGTGCGGGTGGCGAAAACATTCAGTACTTC. This codes for CASSGGAGGENIQYF.

The chain joins TRBV6-5 to TRBJ1-6, with a possible D match to TRBD1 (6 bases). With 6 bases removed from V and 7 bases from J, the gap between germline ends came to 10 bases. The germline V gene encodes CDR1 MNHEY and CDR2 SVGAGI. The CDR3 spans 13 residues. The CDR3 coding sequence is TGTGCCAGCAGGACAGGAGACAATTCACCCCTCCACTTT. It translates to CASRTGDNSPLHF.

The chain recombines TRBV7-6 with TRBJ2-1, with 8 nucleotides matching TRBD2. CDR3 size: 15 residues. Germline CDR1 and CDR2: SGHVS and FNYEAQ. V lost 1 base to trimming and J lost 5 bases; unmatched junction nucleotides: 4. CDR3 amino acids: CASSLERESNNEQFF. CDR3 sequence (DNA): TGTGCCAGCAGCTTAGAGCGGGAGTCAAACAATGAGCAGTTCTTC. The full variable domain, its missing parts supplied by reference TRBV7-6 and TRBJ2-1, is GAGVSQSPRYKVTKRGQDVALRCDPISGHVSLYWYRQALGQGPEFLTYFNYEAQQDKSGLPNDRFSAERPEGSISTLTIQRTEQRDSAMYRCASSLERESNNEQFFGPGTRLTVL.

The chain employs TRBV7-8 and TRBJ2-7; 10 nucleotides match TRBD2. The CDR3 totals 19 residues. Trimming took 1 base from V and 3 from J; bases not matched to a gene: 15. Looked up from germline, CDR1 is SGHVS and CDR2 is FQNEAQ. CDR3 amino acids: CASSLVLAGVVISGYEQYF. CDR3 bases: TGTGCCAGCAGCTTAGTTCTAGCGGGAGTTGTAATAAGTGGCTACGAGCAGTACTTC.

The chain uses TRBV27 and TRBJ1-2; 8 nucleotides agree with TRBD1. The J segment lost 2 bases and the V segment lost 6 bases, leaving 2 bases of the junction unmatched. Germline CDR1 MNHEY, CDR2 SMNVEV (reference sequence). The CDR3 is 13 residues long. The CDR3 bases are TGTGCCAGCAGCCGGGACAGGAACTATGGCTACACCTTC. Encoded protein: CASSRDRNYGYTF.